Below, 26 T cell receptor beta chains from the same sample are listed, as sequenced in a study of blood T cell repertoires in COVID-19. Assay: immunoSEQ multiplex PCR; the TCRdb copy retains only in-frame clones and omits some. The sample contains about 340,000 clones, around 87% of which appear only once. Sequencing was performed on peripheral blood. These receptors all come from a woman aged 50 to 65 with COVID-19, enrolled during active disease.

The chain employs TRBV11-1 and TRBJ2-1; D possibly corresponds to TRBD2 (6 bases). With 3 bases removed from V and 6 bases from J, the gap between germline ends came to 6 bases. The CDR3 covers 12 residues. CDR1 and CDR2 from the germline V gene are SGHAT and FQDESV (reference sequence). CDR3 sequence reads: CASSFSGNEQFF. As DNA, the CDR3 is TGTGCCAGCAGCTTTAGCGGCAATGAGCAGTTCTTC.

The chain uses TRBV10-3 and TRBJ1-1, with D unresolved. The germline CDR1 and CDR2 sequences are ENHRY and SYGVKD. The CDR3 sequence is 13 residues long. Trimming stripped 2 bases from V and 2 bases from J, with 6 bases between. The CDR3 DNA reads TGTGCCATCAGTGAGACAAGTAACACTGAAGCTTTCTTT. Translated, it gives CAISETSNTEAFF.

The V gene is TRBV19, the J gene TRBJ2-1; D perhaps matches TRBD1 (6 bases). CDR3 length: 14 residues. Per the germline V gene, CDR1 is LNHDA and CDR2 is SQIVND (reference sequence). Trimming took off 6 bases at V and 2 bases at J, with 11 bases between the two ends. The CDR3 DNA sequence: TGTGCCAGTAGCAGGGGACCTACCTACAATGAGCAGTTCTTC. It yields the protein CASSRGPTYNEQFF.

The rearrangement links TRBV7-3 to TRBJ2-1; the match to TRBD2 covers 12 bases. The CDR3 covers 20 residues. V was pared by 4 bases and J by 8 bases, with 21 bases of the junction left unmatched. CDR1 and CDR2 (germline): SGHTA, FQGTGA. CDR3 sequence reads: CASSYSKHPHLAGGSYEQFF. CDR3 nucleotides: TGTGCCAGCAGCTACTCAAAACACCCACATCTAGCGGGAGGGAGCTATGAGCAGTTCTTC. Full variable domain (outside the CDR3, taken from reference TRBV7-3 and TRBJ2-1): GAGVSQTPSNKVTEKGKYVELRCDPISGHTALYWYRQSLGQGPEFLIYFQGTGAADDSGLPNDRFFAVRPEGSVSTLKIQRTERGDSAVYLCASSYSKHPHLAGGSYEQFFGPGTRLTVL.

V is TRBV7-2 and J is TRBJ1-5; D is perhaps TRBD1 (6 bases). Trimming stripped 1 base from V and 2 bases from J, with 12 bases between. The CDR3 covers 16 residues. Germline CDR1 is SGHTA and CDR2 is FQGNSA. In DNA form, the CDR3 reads TGTGCCAGCAGCTTAGAAGGCAGGGGTGGCAATCAGCCCCAGCATTTT. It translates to CASSLEGRGGNQPQHF.

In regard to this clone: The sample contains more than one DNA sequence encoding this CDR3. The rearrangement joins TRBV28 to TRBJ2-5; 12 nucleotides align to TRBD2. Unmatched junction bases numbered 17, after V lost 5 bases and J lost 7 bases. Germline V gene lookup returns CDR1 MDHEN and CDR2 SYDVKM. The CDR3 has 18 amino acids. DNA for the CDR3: TGTGCCAGCAGTCTTGCCTCTCTTCGGACTAGCGGGAAAGGGACCCAGTACTTC. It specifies CASSLASLRTSGKGTQYF.

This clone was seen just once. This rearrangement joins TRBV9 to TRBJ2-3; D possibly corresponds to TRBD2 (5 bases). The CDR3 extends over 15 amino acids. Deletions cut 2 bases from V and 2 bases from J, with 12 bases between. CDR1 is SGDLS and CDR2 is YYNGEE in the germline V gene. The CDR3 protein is CASSVRAEITDTQYF. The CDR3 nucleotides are TGTGCCAGCAGCGTTAGAGCGGAAATCACAGATACGCAGTATTTT. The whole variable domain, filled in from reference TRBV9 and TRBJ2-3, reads DSGVTQTPKHLITATGQRVTLRCSPRSGDLSVYWYQQSLDQGLQFLIQYYNGEERAKGNILERFSAQQFPDLHSELNLSSLELGDSALYFCASSVRAEITDTQYFGPGTRLTVL.

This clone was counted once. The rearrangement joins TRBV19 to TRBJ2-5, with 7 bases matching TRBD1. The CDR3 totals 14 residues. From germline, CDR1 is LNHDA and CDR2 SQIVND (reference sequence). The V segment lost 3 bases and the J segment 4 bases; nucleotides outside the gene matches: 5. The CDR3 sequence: CASSMRGQIETQYF. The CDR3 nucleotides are TGTGCCAGTAGTATGAGGGGGCAGATAGAGACCCAGTACTTC.

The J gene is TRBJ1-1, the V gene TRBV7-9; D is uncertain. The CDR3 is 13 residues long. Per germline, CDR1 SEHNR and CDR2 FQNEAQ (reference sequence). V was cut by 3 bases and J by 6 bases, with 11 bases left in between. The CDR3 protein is CASSFLSRAEAFF. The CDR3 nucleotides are TGTGCCAGCAGCTTCCTCAGCCGGGCTGAAGCTTTCTTT.

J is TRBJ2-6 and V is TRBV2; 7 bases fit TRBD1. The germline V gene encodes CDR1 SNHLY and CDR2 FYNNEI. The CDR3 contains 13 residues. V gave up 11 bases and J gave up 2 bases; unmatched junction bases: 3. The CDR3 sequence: CAAQGAGANVLTF. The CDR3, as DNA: TGTGCCGCGCAGGGGGCTGGGGCCAACGTCCTGACTTTC. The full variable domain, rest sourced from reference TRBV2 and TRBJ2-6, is EPEVTQTPSHQVTQMGQEVILRCVPISNHLYFYWYRQILGQKVEFLVSFYNNEISEKSEIFDDQFSVERPDGSNFTLKIRSTKLEDSAMYFCAAQGAGANVLTFGAGSRLTVL.

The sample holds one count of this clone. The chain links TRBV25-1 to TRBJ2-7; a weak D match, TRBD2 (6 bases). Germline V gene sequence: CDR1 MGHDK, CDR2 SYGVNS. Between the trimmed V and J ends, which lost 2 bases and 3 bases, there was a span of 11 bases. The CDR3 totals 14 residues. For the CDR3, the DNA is TGTGCCAGCAGTGAAACTTTGGGGGGCTACGAGCAGTACTTC. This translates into CASSETLGGYEQYF.

This CDR3 reads CASSIGVQGTSGNTIYF. The CDR3 DNA reads as TGTGCCAGTAGTATTGGGGTACAGGGGACCTCAGGAAACACCATATATTTT. This chain links TRBV19 with TRBJ1-3; 7 bases are a match to TRBD1. CDR1 is LNHDA, CDR2 SQIVND, per germline (reference sequence). With V trimmed by 3 bases and J by 4 bases, 12 bases remained unmatched. This CDR3 region has 17 residues.

Written as DNA, the CDR3 is TGTGCCAGTCGACAGGGCATCTACAATGAGCAGTTCTTC. Translated, it gives CASRQGIYNEQFF. The J gene is TRBJ2-1, the V gene TRBV18; TRBD1 matches at 7 bases. Germline loops: CDR1 KGHSH, CDR2 LQKENI. This CDR3 comprises 13 residues. The V segment lost 9 bases and the J segment 3 bases; nucleotides outside the gene matches: 5.

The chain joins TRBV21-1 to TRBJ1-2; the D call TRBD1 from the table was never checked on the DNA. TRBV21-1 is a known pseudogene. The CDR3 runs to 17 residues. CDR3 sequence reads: CASSKEGGQTANYGYTF. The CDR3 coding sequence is TGTGCCAGCAGCAAAGAGGGTGGACAGACAGCTAACTATGGCTACACCTTC.

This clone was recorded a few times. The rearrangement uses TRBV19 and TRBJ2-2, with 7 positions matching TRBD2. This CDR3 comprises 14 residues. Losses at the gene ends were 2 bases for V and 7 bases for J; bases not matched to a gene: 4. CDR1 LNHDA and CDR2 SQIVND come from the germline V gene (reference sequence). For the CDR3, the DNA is TGTGCCAGTAGTATACCCAGCGGGGTCGGGGAGCTGTTTTTT. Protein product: CASSIPSGVGELFF.

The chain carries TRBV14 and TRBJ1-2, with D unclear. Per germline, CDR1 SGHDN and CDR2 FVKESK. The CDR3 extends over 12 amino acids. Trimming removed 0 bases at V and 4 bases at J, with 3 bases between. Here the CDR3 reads CASSQELYGYTF. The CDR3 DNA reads TGTGCCAGCAGCCAAGAACTCTATGGCTACACCTTC.

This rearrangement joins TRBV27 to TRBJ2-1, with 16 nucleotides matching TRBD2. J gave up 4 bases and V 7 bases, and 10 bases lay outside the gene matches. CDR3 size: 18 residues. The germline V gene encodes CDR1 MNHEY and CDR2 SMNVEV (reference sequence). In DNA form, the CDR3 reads TGTGCCAGCACCGAAGGAGGGACTAGCGGGAGGGAATACAATGAGCAGTTCTTC. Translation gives CASTEGGTSGREYNEQFF.

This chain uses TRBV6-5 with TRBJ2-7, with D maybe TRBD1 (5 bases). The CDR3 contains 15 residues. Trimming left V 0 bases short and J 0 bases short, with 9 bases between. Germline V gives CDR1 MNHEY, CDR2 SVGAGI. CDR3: CASSYSIRGSYEQYF. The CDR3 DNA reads TGTGCCAGCAGTTACTCGATAAGGGGCTCCTACGAGCAGTACTTC.

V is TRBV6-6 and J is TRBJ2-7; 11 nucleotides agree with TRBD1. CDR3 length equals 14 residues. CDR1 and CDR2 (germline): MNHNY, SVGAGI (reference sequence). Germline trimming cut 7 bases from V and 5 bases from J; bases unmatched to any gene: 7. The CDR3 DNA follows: TGTGCCAGCACCGTGGACAGGGGGCGCGACGAGCAGTACTTC. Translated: CASTVDRGRDEQYF.

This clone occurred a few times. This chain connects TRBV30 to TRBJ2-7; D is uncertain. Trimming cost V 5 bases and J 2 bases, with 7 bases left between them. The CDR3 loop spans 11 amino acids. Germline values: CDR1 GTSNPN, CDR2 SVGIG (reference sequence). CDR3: CAWVQTYEQYF. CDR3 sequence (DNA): TGTGCCTGGGTACAGACCTACGAGCAGTACTTC.

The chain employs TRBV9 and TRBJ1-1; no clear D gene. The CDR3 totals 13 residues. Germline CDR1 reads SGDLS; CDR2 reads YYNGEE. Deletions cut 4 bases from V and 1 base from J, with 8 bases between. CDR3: CASSSDTNTEAFF. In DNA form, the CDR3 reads TGTGCCAGCAGCTCTGACACGAACACTGAAGCTTTCTTT.

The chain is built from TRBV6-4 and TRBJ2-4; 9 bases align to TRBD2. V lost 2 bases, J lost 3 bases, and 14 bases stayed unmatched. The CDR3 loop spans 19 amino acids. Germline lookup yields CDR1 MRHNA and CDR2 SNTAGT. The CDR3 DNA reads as TGTGCCAGCAGTGACCAGGGGTTTAGCGGGAGTTCCCTCAAAAACATTCAGTACTTC. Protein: CASSDQGFSGSSLKNIQYF.

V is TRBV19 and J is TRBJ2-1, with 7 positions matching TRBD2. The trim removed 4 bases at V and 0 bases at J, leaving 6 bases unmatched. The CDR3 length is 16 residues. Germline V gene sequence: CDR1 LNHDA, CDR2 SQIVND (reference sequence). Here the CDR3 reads CASSTPTSSSYNEQFF. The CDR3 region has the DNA TGTGCCAGTAGTACCCCGACTAGCTCCTCCTACAATGAGCAGTTCTTC.

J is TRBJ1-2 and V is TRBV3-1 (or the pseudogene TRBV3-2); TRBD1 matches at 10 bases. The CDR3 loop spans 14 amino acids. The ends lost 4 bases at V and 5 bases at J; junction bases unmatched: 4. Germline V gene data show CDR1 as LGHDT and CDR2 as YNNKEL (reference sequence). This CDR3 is CASSRRDRGYGYTF. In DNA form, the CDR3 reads TGTGCCAGCAGCCGAAGGGACAGGGGATATGGCTACACCTTC.

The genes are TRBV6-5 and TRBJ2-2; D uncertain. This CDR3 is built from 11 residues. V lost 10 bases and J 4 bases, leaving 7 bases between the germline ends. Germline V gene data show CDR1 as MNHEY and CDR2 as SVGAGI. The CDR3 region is CATRSTGELFF. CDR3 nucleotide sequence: TGTGCCACCAGGAGCACCGGGGAGCTGTTTTTT.

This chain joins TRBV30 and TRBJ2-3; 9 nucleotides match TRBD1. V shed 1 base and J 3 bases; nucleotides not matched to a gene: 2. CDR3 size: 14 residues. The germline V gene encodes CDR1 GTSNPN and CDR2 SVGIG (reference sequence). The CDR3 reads CAWSGGTGTDTQYF. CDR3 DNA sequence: TGTGCCTGGAGTGGGGGGACAGGGACAGATACGCAGTATTTT.